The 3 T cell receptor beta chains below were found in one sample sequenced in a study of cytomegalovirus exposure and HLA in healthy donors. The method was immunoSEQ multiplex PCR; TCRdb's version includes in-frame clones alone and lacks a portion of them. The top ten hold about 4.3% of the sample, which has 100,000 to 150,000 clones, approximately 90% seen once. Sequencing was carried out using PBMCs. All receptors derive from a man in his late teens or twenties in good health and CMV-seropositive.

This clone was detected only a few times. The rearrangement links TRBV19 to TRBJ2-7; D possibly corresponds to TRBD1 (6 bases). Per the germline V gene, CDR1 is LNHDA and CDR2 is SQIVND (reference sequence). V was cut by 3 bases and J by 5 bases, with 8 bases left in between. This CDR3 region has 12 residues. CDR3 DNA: TGTGCCAGTAGTATCACAGGGAACGAGCAGTACTTC. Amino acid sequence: CASSITGNEQYF. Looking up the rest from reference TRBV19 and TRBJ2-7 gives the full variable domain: DGGITQSPKYLFRKEGQNVTLSCEQNLNHDAMYWYRQDPGQGLRLIYYSQIVNDFQKGDIAEGYSVSREKKESFPLTVTSAQKNPTAFYLCASSITGNEQYFGPGTRLTVT.

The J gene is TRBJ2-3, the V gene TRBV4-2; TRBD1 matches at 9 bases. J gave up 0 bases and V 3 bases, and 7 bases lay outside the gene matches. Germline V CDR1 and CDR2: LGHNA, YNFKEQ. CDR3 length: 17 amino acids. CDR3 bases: TGTGCCAGCAGCCATCCCACGGGGACAGGGAGCACAGATACGCAGTATTTT. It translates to CASSHPTGTGSTDTQYF.

CDR3 sequence: CASITPRRSRNYGYTF. CDR3 in DNA: TGTGCCAGCATTACCCCGAGACGGAGTAGGAACTATGGCTACACCTTC. The chain carries TRBV5-8 and TRBJ1-2; D is unresolved. This CDR3 is built from 16 residues. The V and J ends lost 6 bases and 2 bases respectively, with 20 bases between them. The germline gives CDR1 SGHTS, CDR2 YDEGEE. The full variable domain, in which reference TRBV5-8 and TRBJ1-2 provide the parts outside the CDR3, is EAGVTQSPTHLIKTRGQQATLRCSPISGHTSVYWYQQALGLGLQFLLWYDEGEERNRGNFPPRFSGRQFPNYSSELNVNALELEDSALYLCASITPRRSRNYGYTFGSGTRLTVV.